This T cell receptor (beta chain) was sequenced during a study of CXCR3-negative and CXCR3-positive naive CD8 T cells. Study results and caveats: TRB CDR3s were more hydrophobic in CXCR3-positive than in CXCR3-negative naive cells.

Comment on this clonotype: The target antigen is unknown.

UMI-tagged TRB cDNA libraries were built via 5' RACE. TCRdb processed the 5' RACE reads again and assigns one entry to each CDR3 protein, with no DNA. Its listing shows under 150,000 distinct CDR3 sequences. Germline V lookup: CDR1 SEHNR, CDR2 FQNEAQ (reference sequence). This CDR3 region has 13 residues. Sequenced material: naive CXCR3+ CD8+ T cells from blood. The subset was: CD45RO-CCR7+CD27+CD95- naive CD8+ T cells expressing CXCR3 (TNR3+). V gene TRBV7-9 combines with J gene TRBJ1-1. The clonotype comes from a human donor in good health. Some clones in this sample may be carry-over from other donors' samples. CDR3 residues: CASSPGGSFEAFF.